A selection of T cell receptor beta chains follows, all from one sample in a study of identical twins. MiXCR, applied by TCRdb to the 5' RACE reads, yields one record per CDR3 protein. The sample has hundreds of thousands of distinct CDR3 sequences, around 5.7% seen once; the top ten hold 1.5% to 2%. Material for sequencing was naive T cells sorted from blood. These TCRs come from a man aged 18 to 30 in good health. The CDR3 runs from the conserved cysteine through the conserved F or W. The order of the fields is D gene, V gene, J gene, clone size, CDR3 protein, CDR3 DNA. A D gene is named only where the DNA matches it firmly. Clone size is stated in some rows and not others, as once, few, many or a class when expanded.

D gene: .
V gene: TRBV7-8
J gene: TRBJ1-1
clone size: .
CDR3 protein: CATRLGGDTEAFF
CDR3 DNA: TGTGCCACCAGACTCGGGGGGGACACTGAAGCTTTCTTT

D gene: .
V gene: TRBV12-1
J gene: TRBJ2-3
clone size: many
CDR3 protein: CASSFPLGDTQYF
CDR3 DNA: TGTGCCAGCAGCTTCCCCCTGGGAGATACGCAGTATTTT

D gene: TRBD2
V gene: TRBV20-1
J gene: TRBJ2-1
clone size: many
CDR3 protein: CSALPGLPYNEQFF
CDR3 DNA: TGCAGTGCTCTTCCGGGACTACCTTACAATGAGCAGTTCTTC

D gene: .
V gene: TRBV20-1
J gene: TRBJ2-7
clone size: many
CDR3 protein: CSAARREVSHEQYF
CDR3 DNA: TGCAGTGCTGCCCGGAGGGAGGTCTCCCACGAGCAGTACTTC

D gene: .
V gene: TRBV24-1
J gene: TRBJ2-7
clone size: many
CDR3 protein: CATSEGDKPYEQYF
CDR3 DNA: TGTGCCACCAGTGAGGGGGACAAACCCTACGAGCAGTACTTC

D gene: .
V gene: TRBV11-2
J gene: TRBJ2-2
clone size: .
CDR3 protein: CASSATGITGELFF
CDR3 DNA: TGTGCCAGCAGCGCTACAGGGATCACCGGGGAGCTGTTTTTT

D gene: .
V gene: TRBV10-3
J gene: TRBJ2-7
clone size: many
CDR3 protein: CAISGAREQYF
CDR3 DNA: TGTGCCATCAGTGGGGCTAGGGAGCAGTACTTC

D gene: TRBD1
V gene: TRBV12-3/TRBV12-4
J gene: TRBJ1-3
clone size: few
CDR3 protein: CASTPGTGVSLSGNTIYF
CDR3 DNA: TGTGCCAGCACCCCCGGGACAGGGGTTAGTCTGTCCGGAAACACCATATATTTT

D gene: .
V gene: TRBV11-2
J gene: TRBJ2-1
clone size: .
CDR3 protein: CASSLLPPFGPSGNEQFF
CDR3 DNA: TGTGCCAGCAGCTTATTGCCCCCTTTTGGCCCCTCGGGGAATGAGCAGTTCTTC

D gene: TRBD1
V gene: TRBV9
J gene: TRBJ2-1
clone size: many
CDR3 protein: CASSVEGTAYNEQFF
CDR3 DNA: TGTGCCAGCAGCGTAGAGGGGACAGCCTACAATGAGCAGTTCTTC

D gene: TRBD2
V gene: TRBV6-2/TRBV6-3
J gene: TRBJ2-1
clone size: few
CDR3 protein: CASTLAGGDDEQFF
CDR3 DNA: TGTGCCAGCACTCTAGCGGGAGGTGATGATGAGCAGTTCTTC

D gene: TRBD1
V gene: TRBV29-1
J gene: TRBJ2-7
clone size: many
CDR3 protein: CSVDPTGTGYEQYF
CDR3 DNA: TGCAGCGTTGATCCCACCGGGACAGGCTACGAGCAGTACTTC

D gene: TRBD1
V gene: TRBV29-1
J gene: TRBJ1-2
clone size: many
CDR3 protein: CSVGLTGRDGYTF
CDR3 DNA: TGCAGCGTGGGACTGACAGGGAGAGATGGCTACACCTTC

D gene: TRBD2
V gene: TRBV29-1
J gene: TRBJ2-2
clone size: .
CDR3 protein: CSVILREWAEELFF
CDR3 DNA: TGCAGCGTGATCCTGCGGGAGTGGGCAGAGGAGCTGTTTTTT

D gene: .
V gene: TRBV7-6
J gene: TRBJ1-5
clone size: .
CDR3 protein: CASSLAEGFGQPQHF
CDR3 DNA: TGTGCCAGCAGCTTAGCGGAAGGGTTCGGGCAGCCCCAGCATTTT

D gene: .
V gene: TRBV12-3/TRBV12-4
J gene: TRBJ2-2
clone size: many
CDR3 protein: CASSTGSPGVAGELFF
CDR3 DNA: TGTGCCAGCAGCACCGGGTCCCCCGGGGTTGCCGGGGAGCTGTTTTTT

D gene: .
V gene: TRBV18
J gene: TRBJ2-7
clone size: .
CDR3 protein: CASSPSGQVPYEQYF
CDR3 DNA: TGTGCCAGCTCACCCTCCGGGCAGGTCCCCTACGAGCAGTACTTC

D gene: TRBD2
V gene: TRBV3-1
J gene: TRBJ2-7
clone size: few
CDR3 protein: CASQTSGRVYEQYF
CDR3 DNA: TGTGCCAGCCAAACTAGCGGGAGGGTCTACGAGCAGTACTTC

D gene: TRBD1
V gene: TRBV28
J gene: TRBJ1-1
clone size: .
CDR3 protein: CASMTGGAFTEAFF
CDR3 DNA: TGTGCCAGCATGACAGGGGGCGCCTTCACTGAAGCTTTCTTT

D gene: TRBD1
V gene: TRBV5-1
J gene: TRBJ2-5
clone size: few
CDR3 protein: CASSLITGGETQYF
CDR3 DNA: TGCGCCAGCAGCTTGATAACAGGGGGAGAGACCCAGTACTTC

D gene: .
V gene: TRBV5-1
J gene: TRBJ2-7
clone size: many
CDR3 protein: CASSRQVGQSYEQYF
CDR3 DNA: TGCGCCAGCAGCCGACAGGTGGGACAATCCTACGAGCAGTACTTC

D gene: .
V gene: TRBV14
J gene: TRBJ2-3
clone size: many
CDR3 protein: CASSQVRTLQNTQYF
CDR3 DNA: TGTGCCAGCAGCCAAGTCCGCACCCTACAGAATACGCAGTATTTT